Detailed here is one T cell receptor (beta chain). At the DNA level, this CDR3 is encoded by other sequences in the same sample as well. The junction had 3 bases not matched to a gene; V was cut back by 0 bases and J by 3 bases. There are 14 residues in the CDR3. Germline CDR1 SGDLS, CDR2 YYNGEE. The data were taken from a study of shared clonotypes between healthy human individuals. Over several immunoSEQ plates, each subset's genomic DNA was distributed in even portions. Clones were read by immunoSEQ multiplex PCR, and TCRdb kept only the in-frame ones, dropping some. Here the sample spans about 2 million clones, about 95% being singletons. In the naive CD8 group, cells lacked CD45RO and were positively selected for CCR7, so terminally differentiated effector memory CD45RA+ cells were left out. Those who donated, Caucasian adults without exception, all lived in Nashville, Tennessee.

Sequencing used naive CD8+ T cells sorted from blood. The rearrangement joins TRBV9 to TRBJ2-7, with 7 bases fitting TRBD2. The receptor was isolated from a man aged 18 to 29 in good health. CDR3 protein: CASSVASGSYEQYF. The DNA for the CDR3 is TGTGCCAGCAGCGTAGCTAGCGGTAGCTACGAGCAGTACTTC.